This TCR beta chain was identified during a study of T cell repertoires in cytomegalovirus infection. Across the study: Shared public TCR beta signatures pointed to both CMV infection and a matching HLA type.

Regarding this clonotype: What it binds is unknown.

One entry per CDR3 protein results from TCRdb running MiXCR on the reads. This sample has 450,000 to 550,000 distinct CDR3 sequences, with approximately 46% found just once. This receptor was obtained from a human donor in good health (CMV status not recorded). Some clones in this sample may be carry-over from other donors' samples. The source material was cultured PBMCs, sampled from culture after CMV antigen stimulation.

The CDR3 nucleotides are TGTGCCAGCAGCACCTGGACAAGGGGGAGGGAAAACATTCAGTACTTC. It specifies CASSTWTRGRENIQYF. The chain uses TRBV7-2 and TRBJ2-4, with D possibly being TRBD2 (7 bases). CDR3 length: 16 residues. Between the trimmed V and J ends, which lost 5 bases and 5 bases, there was a span of 19 bases. Germline V gene lookup returns CDR1 SGHTA and CDR2 FQGNSA. Variable domain in full (rest from reference TRBV7-2 and TRBJ2-4): GAGVSQSPSNKVTEKGKDVELRCDPISGHTALYWYRQSLGQGLEFLIYFQGNSAPDKSGLPSDRFSAERTGGSVSTLTIQRTQQEDSAVYLCASSTWTRGRENIQYFGAGTRLSVL.